Shown below are 15 T cell receptor beta chains from a single sample sequenced in a study of OX40 agonist ivuxolimab in advanced cancers. TCRdb keeps only in-frame clones here, not all; method: immunoSEQ multiplex PCR. The table shows around 77,000 clones, with more than 90% occurring only once. The source was CD4+ or CD8+ T cells sorted from blood, collected in a trial of the OX40 agonist ivuxolimab. The source of these receptors is an adult with an advanced solid tumor such as melanoma, head and neck, liver or kidney cancer.

The CDR3, as DNA: TGCGCCAGCAGCGTAAACGGACAAAACTACGAGCAGTACTTC. It yields the protein CASSVNGQNYEQYF. The chain employs TRBV5-1 and TRBJ2-7; the D gene is possibly TRBD1 (5 bases). Trimming cost V 4 bases and J 3 bases, with 14 bases left between them. The CDR3 sequence is 14 residues long. Germline CDR1 is SGHRS and CDR2 is YFSETQ. The variable domain in full, completed from reference TRBV5-1 and TRBJ2-7, reads KAGVTQTPRYLIKTRGQQVTLSCSPISGHRSVSWYQQTPGQGLQFLFEYFSETQRNKGNFPGRFSGRQFSNSRSEMNVSTLELGDSALYLCASSVNGQNYEQYFGPGTRLTVT.

The chain links TRBV20-1 to TRBJ1-1; 8 bases align to TRBD1. Trimming took 5 bases from V and 11 from J; bases not matched to a gene: 4. Germline CDR1 reads DFQATT; CDR2 reads SNEGSKA (reference sequence). The CDR3 totals 10 residues. The chain's CDR3 is CSARQGYAFF. CDR3 DNA: TGCAGTGCTCGACAGGGGTACGCTTTCTTT.

The chain recombines TRBV7-9 with TRBJ2-1; D gene ambiguous. Deletions cut 2 bases from V and 5 bases from J, with 10 bases between. Germline values: CDR1 SEHNR, CDR2 FQNEAQ (reference sequence). The CDR3 extends over 14 amino acids. CDR3 nucleotide sequence: TGTGCCAGCAGCTTAAGTATGGGTCACAATGAGCAGTTCTTC. Translating it yields CASSLSMGHNEQFF. Filled out from reference TRBV7-9 and TRBJ2-1, the complete variable domain reads DTGVSQNPRHKITKRGQNVTFRCDPISEHNRLYWYRQTLGQGPEFLTYFQNEAQLEKSRLLSDRFSAERPKGSFSTLEIQRTEQGDSAMYLCASSLSMGHNEQFFGPGTRLTVL.

The chain recombines TRBV19 with TRBJ1-1, with D possibly matching TRBD1 (6 bases). V lost 1 base, J lost 7 bases, and 13 bases lay in between. The CDR3 totals 14 residues. Germline CDR1 reads LNHDA; CDR2 reads SQIVND (reference sequence). The CDR3 DNA is TGTGCCAGTAGTATAGTTCCACCAGGGGATGAAGCTTTCTTT. Protein product: CASSIVPPGDEAFF.

This clone was observed a few times. The sample holds other DNA sequences that translate to the same CDR3. The CDR3 bases are TGTGCCAGCTCCCCGGGGGGGTTCTACGAGCAGTACTTC. It is translated as CASSPGGFYEQYF. The chain recombines TRBV18 with TRBJ2-7; 8 positions agree with TRBD2. This CDR3 is built from 13 residues. Trimming removed 6 bases from V and 3 bases from J; junction bases left unmatched: 4. Germline lookup yields CDR1 KGHSH and CDR2 LQKENI.

The chain couples TRBV6-1 to TRBJ1-5; D gene ambiguous. V was cut by 3 bases and J by 7 bases, with 7 bases left in between. In germline, CDR1 is MNHNS, CDR2 SASEGT. The CDR3 is 12 amino acids. The CDR3 reads CASSEFEQPQHF. The CDR3 coding sequence is TGTGCCAGCAGTGAGTTCGAACAGCCCCAGCATTTT.

The rearrangement joins TRBV7-9 to TRBJ2-2; TRBD2 matches at 8 bases. Germline values: CDR1 SEHNR, CDR2 FQNEAQ (reference sequence). V dropped 5 bases and J dropped 5; count of bases not matched to a gene: 7. The CDR3 runs 15 residues. The CDR3 sequence: CASSPGTSWTGELFF. The CDR3 DNA sequence: TGTGCCAGCAGCCCCGGGACTAGTTGGACCGGGGAGCTGTTTTTT.

This clone came up once. The rearrangement links TRBV5-1 to TRBJ2-2, with 9 nucleotides matching TRBD1. From germline, CDR1 is SGHRS and CDR2 YFSETQ. With V trimmed by 5 bases and J by 1 base, 6 bases remained unmatched. CDR3 size: 16 residues. CDR3 amino acids: CASSPPGQGNTGELFF. Here the CDR3 DNA reads TGCGCCAGCAGTCCACCGGGACAGGGGAACACCGGGGAGCTGTTTTTT.

In nucleotides, the CDR3 is TGTGCCAGCAGCAAAGGGGAGGGGCACTATGGCTACACCTTC. It yields the protein CASSKGEGHYGYTF. The rearrangement uses TRBV21-1 and TRBJ1-2. TRBV21-1 is tagged as a pseudogene. This CDR3 has 14 amino acids.

V gene TRBV4-1 combines with J gene TRBJ2-7; no clear D gene. Trimming stripped 0 bases from V and 6 bases from J, with 12 bases between. CDR3 length: 14 amino acids. Germline V gives CDR1 MGHRA, CDR2 YSYEKL. DNA of the CDR3: TGCGCCAGCAGCCAAGAGTCCCCGAGAGGCGAGCAGTACTTC. Protein product: CASSQESPRGEQYF.

The chain couples TRBV2 to TRBJ2-5; possible D gene TRBD1, 6 bases. The CDR3 covers 15 residues. V gave up 2 bases and J gave up 5 bases, with 15 bases separating them. Germline V gives CDR1 SNHLY, CDR2 FYNNEI. CDR3 nucleotide sequence: TGTGCCAGCAGTGAACTGGGGGCTAGCCGGGAGACCCAGTACTTC. Translating it yields CASSELGASRETQYF.

The sample holds a few counts of this clone. The V call is TRBV7-3, the J call TRBJ2-2; D ambiguous. V lost 1 base and J lost 1, with 10 bases in between. Per the germline V gene, CDR1 is SGHTA and CDR2 is FQGTGA. This CDR3 contains 16 residues. Written as DNA, the CDR3 is TGTGCCAGCAGCTTAAAAGCTTCGATGAACACCGGGGAGCTGTTTTTT. Encoded protein: CASSLKASMNTGELFF.

This clone was seen a handful of times. This chain uses TRBV18 with TRBJ1-3; TRBD1 is a possible D gene (5 bases). The CDR3 is 14 amino acids. V lost 5 bases and J lost 2, with 10 bases in between. Germline V gene lookup returns CDR1 KGHSH and CDR2 LQKENI. CDR3 sequence: CASSKQEPGNTIYF. The CDR3, as DNA: TGTGCCAGCTCAAAACAGGAACCTGGAAACACCATATATTTT.

The chain uses TRBV28 and TRBJ2-1, with D tentatively TRBD1 or TRBD2 (6 bases each). The V end lost 7 bases, the J end lost 4 bases, and 26 bases lay between the germline ends. The germline CDR1 and CDR2 sequences are MDHEN and SYDVKM. This CDR3 is 18 amino acids long. In nucleotides, the CDR3 is TGTGCCAGCATCGGTCACAGGGAATGGAGGGCCCAGTACAATGAGCAGTTCTTC. This gives the protein CASIGHREWRAQYNEQFF.

V and J are TRBV7-8 and TRBJ2-3, with 9 bases matching TRBD1. CDR3 length equals 16 residues. Unmatched junction bases numbered 15, after V lost 5 bases and J lost 9 bases. The germline CDR1 and CDR2 sequences are SGHVS and FQNEAQ. The CDR3 DNA follows: TGTGCCAGCAGCCCGGAGGTGGGGACAGGGCGGCTCACGCAGTATTTT. As protein: CASSPEVGTGRLTQYF.